This entry lists 19 T cell receptor beta chains sequenced from one sample in a study of CD8 T cells in Susac syndrome. It was with random hexamers that 0.5 to 1 ug RNA was reverse transcribed. TCRdb ran MiXCR on the immunoSEQ multiplex PCR reads and lists one entry per CDR3 protein. The data contain approximately 140,000 distinct CDR3 sequences, 94% of them singletons. Input material: CD8+ T cells from PBMCs. The receptors here all came from a human donor in good health.

The chain joins TRBV29-1 to TRBJ2-6; 9 bases are a match to TRBD1. J gave up 2 bases and V 3 bases, and 5 bases lay outside the gene matches. The CDR3 extends over 16 amino acids. CDR1 and CDR2 from the germline V gene are SQVTM and ANQGSEA. DNA for the CDR3: TGCAGCGTTGAGTACAGGGGGCTTACTGGGGCCAACGTCCTGACTTTC. This encodes CSVEYRGLTGANVLTF.

This chain links TRBV20-1 with TRBJ2-7; 8 nucleotides align to TRBD2. The CDR3 contains 15 residues. Germline V lookup: CDR1 DFQATT, CDR2 SNEGSKA (reference sequence). V trimming: 5 bases; J trimming: 1 base; junction bases outside the gene matches: 10. CDR3 protein: CSAEVAREVSYEQYF. The CDR3 coding sequence is TGCAGTGCTGAGGTGGCGCGGGAGGTTTCCTACGAGCAGTACTTC.

The V gene is TRBV15, the J gene TRBJ2-1; 8 nucleotides agree with TRBD2. Germline CDR1 reads LNHNV; CDR2 reads YYDKDF (reference sequence). Germline trimming cut 1 base from V and 7 bases from J; bases unmatched to any gene: 9. The CDR3 runs 16 residues. CDR3 sequence (DNA): TGTGCCACCAGCAGAGCAAGCGGGAGAATAGGAAATGAGCAGTTCTTC. It encodes CATSRASGRIGNEQFF.

The rearrangement links TRBV6-2 or TRBV6-3 to TRBJ2-7; D perhaps matches TRBD1 (5 bases). Trimming took off 7 bases at V and 4 bases at J, with 11 bases between the two ends. This CDR3 has 12 residues. The germline CDR1 and CDR2 sequences are MNHEY and SVGEGT. The CDR3 reads CASTLGLYEQYF. CDR3 sequence (DNA): TGTGCCAGCACTTTGGGGCTTTACGAGCAGTACTTC.

This chain joins TRBV6-5 and TRBJ1-5, with 10 bases aligning to TRBD1. The germline V gene has CDR1 MNHEY and CDR2 SVGAGI. Trimming took 0 bases from V and 3 from J; bases not matched to a gene: 5. This CDR3 comprises 17 residues. The CDR3 spells CASSYSRDRGYNQPQHF. The CDR3 region has the DNA TGTGCCAGCAGTTACTCGCGGGACAGGGGATACAATCAGCCCCAGCATTTT.

This clonotype was found a few times. J is TRBJ2-7 and V is TRBV19; D remains unclear. CDR1 and CDR2 (germline): LNHDA, SQIVND (reference sequence). Trimming shortened V by 9 bases and J by 1 base, and 7 bases separated the two germline ends. The CDR3 has 11 amino acids. CDR3 nucleotide sequence: TGTGCCAGCCGGAATTCCTACGAGCAGTACTTC. Translated, it gives CASRNSYEQYF.

This chain joins TRBV20-1 and TRBJ2-1, with D possibly being TRBD2 (5 bases). The CDR3 extends over 15 amino acids. Germline V gene data show CDR1 as DFQATT and CDR2 as SNEGSKA (reference sequence). Between the trimmed V and J ends, which lost 0 bases and 3 bases, there was a span of 12 bases. Here the CDR3 DNA reads TGCAGTGCTAGAGATAGTAGCGCAAGCTACAATGAGCAGTTCTTC. Residues: CSARDSSASYNEQFF.

This chain joins TRBV12-3 or TRBV12-4 and TRBJ2-1; D not certain. The CDR3 runs 11 residues. The V end lost 5 bases, the J end lost 8 bases, and 7 bases lay between the germline ends. CDR3 in amino acids: CASSLSYEQFF. DNA of the CDR3: TGTGCCAGCAGTCTATCCTATGAGCAGTTCTTC.

This chain links TRBV19 with TRBJ2-5, with D unresolved. The germline V gene encodes CDR1 LNHDA and CDR2 SQIVND (reference sequence). The CDR3 contains 10 residues. The V and J ends lost 3 bases and 5 bases respectively, with 1 base between them. For the CDR3, the DNA is TGTGCCAGTAGTATGGAGACCCAGTACTTC. This codes for CASSMETQYF.

The V gene is TRBV27, the J gene TRBJ1-1; D is unclear. CDR1 and CDR2 (germline): MNHEY, SMNVEV (reference sequence). This CDR3 region has 14 residues. Deletions cut 0 bases from V and 0 bases from J, with 5 bases between. The CDR3 region is CASSLSVMNTEAFF. The CDR3 DNA follows: TGTGCCAGCAGTTTATCCGTCATGAACACTGAAGCTTTCTTT.

CDR3 protein: CSVVSGTGELFF. In nucleotides, the CDR3 is TGCAGCGTTGTCTCGGGAACCGGGGAGCTGTTTTTT. The J gene is TRBJ2-2, the V gene TRBV29-1, with a possible D match to TRBD2 (5 bases). CDR1 is SQVTM and CDR2 is ANQGSEA in the germline V gene. V dropped 4 bases and J dropped 5 bases, with 8 bases sitting between them. This CDR3 region has 12 residues.

The V call is TRBV4-3, the J call TRBJ1-3; D is possibly TRBD1 (5 bases). This CDR3 is 15 amino acids long. Trimming pared 0 bases from V and 3 bases from J, leaving 9 bases between. Looked up from germline, CDR1 is LGHNA and CDR2 is YSLEER. DNA for the CDR3: TGCGCCAGCAGCCAAGAAGGAGGGGATGGAAACACCATATATTTT. Translated: CASSQEGGDGNTIYF.

This clonotype was observed a few times. The genes are TRBV5-1 and TRBJ2-1; the D is unclear. Germline CDR1 SGHRS, CDR2 YFSETQ. V lost 0 bases and J 7 bases, leaving 8 bases between the germline ends. There are 13 residues in the CDR3. This CDR3 is CASSLAQANEQFF. In DNA form, the CDR3 reads TGCGCCAGCAGCTTGGCCCAGGCGAATGAGCAGTTCTTC.

This chain joins TRBV29-1 and TRBJ2-3, with D possibly TRBD1 on 5 matching bases. V shed 0 bases and J shed 4 bases, with 11 bases lying between them. Germline V CDR1 and CDR2: SQVTM, ANQGSEA. This CDR3 has 14 residues. CDR3 bases: TGCAGCGTTGAAGATCAGGGCCGTTCAGATACGCAGTATTTT. This gives the protein CSVEDQGRSDTQYF.

V gene TRBV5-6 combines with J gene TRBJ2-1, with D perhaps being TRBD1 or TRBD2 (6 bases each). Trimming shortened V by 4 bases and J by 8 bases, and 22 bases separated the two germline ends. The CDR3 runs to 16 residues. CDR1 and CDR2 from the germline V gene are SGHDT and YYEEEE. The CDR3 bases are TGTGCCAGCAGCCCGAACAGGGACTTCGCTGTCTATGAGCAGTTCTTC. Amino acids: CASSPNRDFAVYEQFF.

The chain carries TRBV27 and TRBJ1-2; possible D gene TRBD1, 6 bases. V was clipped by 4 bases and J by 6 bases, with 18 bases between them. This CDR3 region has 15 residues. Germline CDR1 MNHEY, CDR2 SMNVEV (reference sequence). CDR3 bases: TGTGCCAGCAGTTCCGCAGGGGCCGCGGCGAATGGCTACACCTTC. This encodes CASSSAGAAANGYTF.

The genes are TRBV28 and TRBJ2-4; D unclear. Between the trimmed V and J ends, which lost 7 bases and 15 bases, there was a span of 19 bases. The CDR3 is made up of 12 amino acids. Germline assignment: CDR1 MDHEN and CDR2 SYDVKM. CDR3 region: CASTLSLTLAYF. CDR3 nucleotide sequence: TGTGCCAGCACCCTTAGCCTGACATTGGCGTACTTC.

The V call is TRBV27, the J call TRBJ2-1; no clear D. The CDR3 has 13 amino acids. Trimming pared 5 bases from V and 1 base from J, leaving 6 bases between. Looked up from germline, CDR1 is MNHEY and CDR2 is SMNVEV (reference sequence). CDR3 amino acids: CASSPRSYNEQFF. CDR3 bases: TGTGCCAGCAGTCCGCGGTCCTACAATGAGCAGTTCTTC.

V usage is TRBV20-1 and J usage is TRBJ2-7; the D is unclear. CDR3 length: 15 amino acids. The V end was cut by 0 bases, the J end by 1 base, with 13 bases between. The germline CDR1 and CDR2 sequences are DFQATT and SNEGSKA (reference sequence). The CDR3: CSARDGVSGSYEQYF. The CDR3 DNA is TGCAGTGCTAGAGATGGGGTATCTGGGTCCTACGAGCAGTACTTC.